These T cell receptor beta chains were read from a single sample in a study of control samples from healthy donors and cancer patients. The method was immunoSEQ multiplex PCR; TCRdb's version includes in-frame clones alone and lacks a portion of them. The table has roughly 88,000 clones, 90% to 95% seen once. The sample comprised blood. These receptors were collected from a man aged 50-60 years in good health. CDR3s include the opening cysteine and the closing phenylalanine or tryptophan. Each record gives: V gene, CDR3 length, D gene, J gene, clone size, CDR3 protein, CDR3 DNA. D genes are given only for firm matches. The size field is filled for only some rows; it gives once, few, many or a size class.

V: TRBV5-6; length: 12; D: NA; J: TRBJ1-1; size: NA; CDR3: CASSLRNTEAFF; DNA: TGTGCCAGCAGCTTGAGGAACACTGAAGCTTTCTTT
V: TRBV19; length: 18; D: TRBD1; J: TRBJ1-5; size: NA; CDR3: CASSPQGQGALGPQPQHF; DNA: TGTGCCAGTAGTCCCCAAGGACAGGGGGCTCTGGGTCCACAGCCCCAGCATTTT
V: TRBV5-1; length: 19; D: NA; J: TRBJ1-6; size: once; CDR3: CASSLRQVIRRLGNSPLHF; DNA: TGCGCCAGCAGCTTGAGACAGGTTATTAGGCGACTAGGTAATTCACCCCTCCACTTT
V: TRBV24-1; length: 13; D: NA; J: TRBJ2-3; size: NA; CDR3: CATAGNIGDTQYF; DNA: TGTGCCACCGCAGGTAACATCGGGGATACGCAGTATTTT
V: TRBV7-2; length: 15; D: TRBD2; J: TRBJ2-1; size: NA; CDR3: CASSSSGGGYNEQFF; DNA: TGTGCCAGCAGCTCTAGCGGGGGGGGCTACAATGAGCAGTTCTTC
V: TRBV5-1; length: 15; D: TRBD2; J: TRBJ2-5; size: NA; CDR3: CASSLVTSGGATQYF; DNA: TGCGCCAGCAGCTTGGTGACTAGCGGGGGGGCGACCCAGTACTTC
V: TRBV6-5; length: 15; D: NA; J: TRBJ1-4; size: NA; CDR3: CASSPSGRTNEKLFF; DNA: TGTGCCAGCAGTCCTTCAGGGCGAACTAATGAAAAACTGTTTTTT
V: TRBV7-8; length: 18; D: NA; J: TRBJ1-5; size: few; CDR3: CASSLGRAPPGVNQPQHF; DNA: TGTGCCAGCAGCTTAGGGCGGGCACCCCCGGGGGTAAATCAGCCCCAGCATTTT
V: TRBV7-9; length: 14; D: NA; J: TRBJ2-2; size: NA; CDR3: CASSSGQDTGELFF; DNA: TGTGCCAGCAGCTCAGGACAAGACACCGGGGAGCTGTTTTTT
V: TRBV30; length: 16; D: TRBD1; J: TRBJ1-4; size: NA; CDR3: CAWSGARDRGHEKLFF; DNA: TGTGCCTGGAGTGGGGCCCGGGACAGGGGGCATGAAAAACTGTTTTTT
V: TRBV6-1; length: 17; D: NA; J: TRBJ1-6; size: medium-sized; CDR3: CASSEEVRGNHNSPLHF; DNA: TGTGCCAGCAGTGAAGAGGTGAGGGGGAATCATAATTCACCCCTCCACTTT
V: TRBV5-1; length: 14; D: NA; J: TRBJ2-1; size: NA; CDR3: CASSLEASYNEQFF; DNA: TGCGCCAGCAGCTTAGAAGCGTCCTACAATGAGCAGTTCTTC
V: TRBV19; length: 13; D: NA; J: TRBJ2-7; size: NA; CDR3: CASSMAGTYEQYF; DNA: TGTGCCAGTAGTATGGCAGGGACCTACGAGCAGTACTTC
V: TRBV2; length: 16; D: NA; J: TRBJ1-3; size: NA; CDR3: CASSESGSLSGNTIYF; DNA: TGTGCCAGCAGTGAAAGCGGCTCACTCTCTGGAAACACCATATATTTT
V: TRBV18; length: 17; D: NA; J: TRBJ1-5; size: NA; CDR3: CASSPLPARYSNQPQHF; DNA: TGTGCCAGCTCACCCCTCCCAGCGCGGTATAGCAATCAGCCCCAGCATTTT
V: TRBV3-1/TRBV3-2; length: 18; D: NA; J: TRBJ1-3; size: NA; CDR3: CASSPRTGTATSGNTIYF; DNA: TGTGCCAGCAGTCCTCGCACCGGGACTGCTACCTCTGGAAACACCATATATTTT
V: TRBV5-1; length: 15; D: NA; J: TRBJ1-1; size: NA; CDR3: CASSLDGGATAAAFF; DNA: TGCGCCAGCAGCTTGGATGGGGGGGCGACGGCGGCAGCTTTCTTT
V: TRBV5-4; length: 15; D: NA; J: TRBJ2-1; size: NA; CDR3: CASSLMAEPYNEQFF; DNA: TGTGCCAGCAGCTTAATGGCGGAACCCTACAATGAGCAGTTCTTC
V: TRBV28; length: 14; D: NA; J: TRBJ1-5; size: NA; CDR3: CASSLRGINQPQHF; DNA: TGTGCCAGCAGTTTAAGGGGCATTAATCAGCCCCAGCATTTT
V: TRBV19; length: 15; D: NA; J: TRBJ1-6; size: NA; CDR3: CASSKDGSYNSPLHF; DNA: TGTGCCAGTAGTAAAGACGGCTCCTATAATTCACCCCTCCACTTT
V: TRBV9; length: 16; D: NA; J: TRBJ2-5; size: once; CDR3: CASSVAGDSRLETQYF; DNA: TGTGCCAGCAGCGTAGCGGGGGACAGCCGGCTGGAGACCCAGTACTTC
V: TRBV12-5; length: 12; D: NA; J: TRBJ1-1; size: NA; CDR3: CASGLGFTEAFF; DNA: TGTGCTAGTGGTTTGGGGTTCACTGAAGCTTTCTTT
V: TRBV2; length: 14; D: NA; J: TRBJ1-3; size: NA; CDR3: CASTAVSSGNTIYF; DNA: TGTGCCAGCACGGCAGTGAGCTCTGGAAACACCATATATTTT
V: TRBV5-1; length: 15; D: TRBD1; J: TRBJ2-1; size: NA; CDR3: CASSLGTGFVGEQFF; DNA: TGCGCCAGCAGCTTAGGGACAGGGTTCGTCGGTGAGCAGTTCTTC
V: TRBV30; length: 13; D: NA; J: TRBJ1-2; size: NA; CDR3: CAWSTERSPGYTF; DNA: TGTGCCTGGAGTACTGAGAGATCTCCTGGCTACACCTTC
V: TRBV3-1/TRBV3-2; length: 13; D: NA; J: TRBJ1-5; size: NA; CDR3: CASSQVGVQPQHF; DNA: TGTGCCAGCAGCCAAGTAGGGGTCCAGCCCCAGCATTTT
V: TRBV29-1; length: 12; D: NA; J: TRBJ1-1; size: NA; CDR3: CSVIGGPTEAFF; DNA: TGCAGCGTTATAGGTGGGCCTACTGAAGCTTTCTTT
V: TRBV27; length: 14; D: NA; J: TRBJ1-1; size: once; CDR3: CASRTYGGNTEAFF; DNA: TGTGCCAGCAGGACTTATGGGGGGAACACTGAAGCTTTCTTT
V: TRBV9; length: 15; D: TRBD2; J: TRBJ2-7; size: NA; CDR3: CASSVASGGGYEQYF; DNA: TGTGCCAGCAGCGTAGCTAGCGGGGGAGGCTACGAGCAGTACTTC